The 23 T cell receptor beta chains in this list originate from one sample, sequenced in a study of blood T cell repertoires in COVID-19. Method: immunoSEQ multiplex PCR; TCRdb's copy keeps in-frame clones and lacks some. The sample includes tens of thousands of clones, around 74% of them seen just once. Sequenced input: peripheral blood. All receptors come from a human donor with acute or convalescent COVID-19. The donor label of this sample is uncertain.

The V gene is TRBV6-5, the J gene TRBJ1-6, with a tentative D call TRBD1 (6 bases). This CDR3 spans 14 amino acids. Germline V CDR1 and CDR2: MNHEY, SVGAGI. V lost 7 bases, J lost 7 bases, and 14 bases lay in between. In nucleotides, the CDR3 is TGTGCCAGCAAATCAGGGACAATCAATTCACCCCTCCACTTT. Translating gives CASKSGTINSPLHF.

The V gene is TRBV7-9, the J gene TRBJ2-7; a weak D match, TRBD1 (7 bases). This CDR3 has 16 amino acids. Trimming pared 2 bases from V and 0 bases from J, leaving 14 bases between. Germline-derived CDR1 and CDR2 are SEHNR and FQNEAQ (reference sequence). The DNA of the CDR3 is TGTGCCAGCAGCTTATCAGGGGGGAGACTCTCCTACGAGCAGTACTTC. Translating gives CASSLSGGRLSYEQYF.

The gene calls are TRBV2 and TRBJ2-7; D may be TRBD2 (7 bases). Germline CDR1 SNHLY, CDR2 FYNNEI. Trimming cost V 4 bases and J 3 bases, with 25 bases left between them. CDR3 length: 18 residues. The CDR3 sequence: CASSVGGRSKLIGYEQYV. In DNA, the CDR3 is TGTGCCAGCAGTGTGGGGGGGCGTAGTAAGCTTATCGGCTACGAGCAGTACGTC.

The V gene is TRBV11-2, the J gene TRBJ1-3; no clear D. Germline values: CDR1 SGHAT, CDR2 FQNNGV. This CDR3 has 16 amino acids. With 3 bases removed from V and 3 bases from J, the gap between germline ends came to 15 bases. This chain's CDR3 is CASSFPPRAGGNTIYF. CDR3 nucleotides: TGTGCCAGCAGCTTCCCCCCCCGGGCGGGTGGAAACACCATATATTTT. Full variable domain (missing parts from reference TRBV11-2 and TRBJ1-3): EAGVAQSPRYKIIEKRQSVAFWCNPISGHATLYWYQQILGQGPKLLIQFQNNGVVDDSQLPKDRFSAERLKGVDSTLKIQPAKLEDSAVYLCASSFPPRAGGNTIYFGEGSWLTVV.

The chain uses TRBV11-2 and TRBJ1-5; 7 positions match TRBD1. CDR1 SGHAT and CDR2 FQNNGV come from the germline V gene. The CDR3 runs to 16 residues. Trimming cost V 5 bases and J 0 bases; bases outside gene matches: 7. The CDR3 bases are TGTGCCAGCAGCGCCCGGACAGGTCCTAGCAATCAGCCCCAGCATTTT. As protein: CASSARTGPSNQPQHF. The whole variable domain, remainder taken from reference TRBV11-2 and TRBJ1-5, is EAGVAQSPRYKIIEKRQSVAFWCNPISGHATLYWYQQILGQGPKLLIQFQNNGVVDDSQLPKDRFSAERLKGVDSTLKIQPAKLEDSAVYLCASSARTGPSNQPQHFGDGTRLSIL.

The chain combines TRBV5-6 with TRBJ1-2, with unresolved D. Trimming stripped 4 bases from V and 0 bases from J, with 16 bases between. The CDR3 is 16 residues long. Per the germline V gene, CDR1 is SGHDT and CDR2 is YYEEEE. CDR3 in amino acids: CASSKDRGVTNYGYTF. The CDR3, as DNA: TGTGCCAGCAGCAAAGACCGCGGCGTTACTAACTATGGCTACACCTTC.

The chain combines TRBV2 with TRBJ1-2, with no clear D. CDR3 length equals 13 residues. Germline V gives CDR1 SNHLY, CDR2 FYNNEI. V shed 3 bases and J shed 7 bases, with 12 bases lying between them. This CDR3 is CASSEASASGYTF. The CDR3 DNA reads TGTGCCAGCAGTGAGGCCAGTGCCTCTGGCTACACCTTC.

The chain combines TRBV5-6 with TRBJ2-2; 7 bases are shared with TRBD1. Trimming removed 6 bases from V and 5 bases from J; junction bases left unmatched: 7. The CDR3 loop spans 14 amino acids. Germline V gene lookup returns CDR1 SGHDT and CDR2 YYEEEE. The CDR3: CASTRQGRTGELFF. For the CDR3, the DNA is TGTGCCAGCACCCGACAGGGTCGGACCGGGGAGCTGTTTTTT.

This clone was observed once. The V gene is TRBV5-1, the J gene TRBJ1-3; perhaps TRBD1 as D (5 bases). Germline loops: CDR1 SGHRS, CDR2 YFSETQ. CDR3 length: 16 amino acids. Trimming removed 4 bases at V and 4 bases at J, with 18 bases between. In DNA form, the CDR3 reads TGCGCCAGCAGCCCTGAGAGGCTAGGGGTGGGAAACACCATATATTTT. This encodes CASSPERLGVGNTIYF.

The DNA of the CDR3 is TGTGCCAGCAGGGGGGACATCGAAAATAATTCACCCCTCCACTTT. As protein: CASRGDIENNSPLHF. The V gene is TRBV6-5, the J gene TRBJ1-6; D perhaps matches TRBD1 (6 bases). Trimming removed 6 bases at V and 5 bases at J, with 14 bases between. This CDR3 contains 15 residues. The germline V gene has CDR1 MNHEY and CDR2 SVGAGI.

V usage is TRBV18 and J usage is TRBJ1-1; D remains unclear. Germline V gene data show CDR1 as KGHSH and CDR2 as LQKENI. V was clipped by 0 bases and J by 1 base, with 6 bases between them. The CDR3 spans 14 residues. The CDR3 bases are TGTGCCAGCTCACCACCGCACAGGAACACTGAAGCTTTCTTT. Amino acid sequence: CASSPPHRNTEAFF.

The rearrangement uses TRBV10-1 and TRBJ2-3, with 9 bases matching TRBD1. V shed 6 bases, J shed 2 bases, and the junction held 6 bases outside the gene matches. This CDR3 is 15 amino acids long. The germline gives CDR1 WNHNN, CDR2 SYGVQD (reference sequence). CDR3 region: CASRATGGFTDTQYF. CDR3 nucleotide sequence: TGCGCCAGCAGGGCCACAGGGGGCTTCACAGATACGCAGTATTTT.

The gene calls are TRBV5-5 and TRBJ1-4, with a weak D call TRBD1 (6 bases). The CDR3 is 15 amino acids. Trimming cost V 0 bases and J 8 bases, with 14 bases left between them. The germline V gene encodes CDR1 SGHKS and CDR2 YYEKEE (reference sequence). The DNA for the CDR3 is TGTGCCAGCAGCTTGGGGCAGGGGTTTGTCGAAAAACTGTTTTTT. It specifies CASSLGQGFVEKLFF. Based on the CDR3 plus reference TRBV5-5 and TRBJ1-4, the full variable domain is DAGVTQSPTHLIKTRGQQVTLRCSPISGHKSVSWYQQVLGQGPQFIFQYYEKEERGRGNFPDRFSARQFPNYSSELNVNALLLGDSALYLCASSLGQGFVEKLFFGSGTQLSVL.

The chain combines TRBV6-5 with TRBJ1-3; D is perhaps TRBD1 (6 bases). Germline V lookup: CDR1 MNHEY, CDR2 SVGAGI. Trimming took 4 bases from V and 0 from J, leaving 13 bases between them. There are 16 residues in the CDR3. The CDR3 region has the DNA TGTGCCAGCAGTTTGGGACACCTGAGCTCTGGAAACACCATATATTTT. This codes for CASSLGHLSSGNTIYF.

The chain links TRBV13 to TRBJ2-1; perhaps TRBD1 as D (5 bases). Germline V gene sequence: CDR1 PRHDT, CDR2 FYEKMQ (reference sequence). The CDR3 consists of 15 residues. V lost 0 bases, J lost 5 bases, and 11 bases lay in between. The CDR3 reads CASSLGLDRHNEQFF. The CDR3 DNA follows: TGTGCCAGCAGCTTAGGGCTAGACAGACACAATGAGCAGTTCTTC.

This sequence joins TRBV9 and TRBJ2-2, with 10 positions matching TRBD2. The CDR3 runs to 17 residues. V gave up 4 bases and J gave up 6 bases; unmatched junction bases: 12. Germline CDR1 reads SGDLS; CDR2 reads YYNGEE. The CDR3 is CASSRRVSGRAAGELFF. CDR3 nucleotides: TGTGCCAGCAGCCGAAGGGTCAGCGGGAGGGCCGCCGGGGAGCTGTTTTTT.

CDR3: CASSLDGGAGNTIYF. For the CDR3, the DNA is TGTGCCAGCAGCTTAGACGGCGGAGCTGGAAACACCATATATTTT. The V gene is TRBV7-9, the J gene TRBJ1-3, with D uncertain. The CDR3 spans 15 residues. V lost 1 base, J lost 2 bases, and 9 bases lay in between. Germline CDR1 SEHNR, CDR2 FQNEAQ (reference sequence).

The V gene is TRBV5-5, the J gene TRBJ2-5, with TRBD1 matching 9 bases. Per germline, CDR1 SGHKS and CDR2 YYEKEE (reference sequence). V lost 3 bases, J lost 5 bases, and 17 bases stayed unmatched. CDR3 length: 18 residues. The CDR3 region has the DNA TGTGCCAGCAGCTCCACCGGGACAGGGAAACCTGGTGTCGAGACCCAGTACTTC. It encodes CASSSTGTGKPGVETQYF.

The chain uses TRBV28 and TRBJ1-2; 7 bases align to TRBD1. The germline V gene has CDR1 MDHEN and CDR2 SYDVKM. The CDR3 sequence is 14 residues long. With V trimmed by 6 bases and J by 2 bases, 6 bases remained unmatched. Here the CDR3 reads CASSPPQGNYGYTF. As DNA, the CDR3 is TGTGCCAGCAGCCCACCACAGGGGAACTATGGCTACACCTTC.

This clone appeared a few times. This sequence joins TRBV7-9 and TRBJ1-3; tentatively, D is TRBD1 (6 bases). The germline V gene has CDR1 SEHNR and CDR2 FQNEAQ (reference sequence). The ends were cut back, 5 bases at V and 0 bases at J, with 14 bases in the middle. This CDR3 is 16 amino acids long. CDR3 sequence: CASSTYREPSGNTIYF. CDR3 DNA: TGTGCCAGCAGCACCTACAGGGAGCCCTCTGGAAACACCATATATTTT. Complete variable domain (other parts from reference TRBV7-9 and TRBJ1-3): DTGVSQNPRHKITKRGQNVTFRCDPISEHNRLYWYRQTLGQGPEFLTYFQNEAQLEKSRLLSDRFSAERPKGSFSTLEIQRTEQGDSAMYLCASSTYREPSGNTIYFGEGSWLTVV.

CDR3 DNA: TGTGCCAGCGGGTTGACAGGGCCGAACACTGAAGCTTTCTTT. Amino acids: CASGLTGPNTEAFF. The chain is built from TRBV5-6 and TRBJ1-1; 7 bases agree with TRBD1. The CDR3 spans 14 residues. The germline CDR1 and CDR2 sequences are SGHDT and YYEEEE. V shed 7 bases and J 1 base; nucleotides not matched to a gene: 7.

This sequence joins TRBV7-9 and TRBJ2-1; 7 nucleotides line up with TRBD2. Trimming removed 5 bases from V and 4 bases from J; junction bases left unmatched: 8. There are 15 residues in the CDR3. Germline V gene sequence: CDR1 SEHNR, CDR2 FQNEAQ (reference sequence). The CDR3 region is CASSQTSALYNEQFF. CDR3 bases: TGTGCCAGCAGCCAAACTAGCGCCCTTTACAATGAGCAGTTCTTC.

The chain recombines TRBV5-1 with TRBJ2-1; TRBD2 agrees at 9 bases. This CDR3 has 17 residues. V was pared by 1 base and J by 0 bases, with 5 bases of the junction left unmatched. Germline V CDR1 and CDR2: SGHRS, YFSETQ. The CDR3 region is CASSLWSSGNSYNEQFF. The CDR3 DNA is TGCGCCAGCAGCTTGTGGTCTAGCGGGAACTCCTACAATGAGCAGTTCTTC.